Each of the 2 T cell receptor beta chains below was sequenced from the same sample in a study of cytotoxic CD8 clonotypes in ibrutinib-treated CLL. Sequencing used immunoSEQ multiplex PCR; TCRdb keeps in-frame clones, though not all of them. There are fewer than 3,000 clones in the sample; 75% to 90% occur only once, and roughly 27% lies in the top ten. Sequencing was performed on PBMCs, taken before ibrutinib treatment. The receptor source for this set is a human donor with chronic lymphocytic leukemia.

The rearrangement joins TRBV5-1 to TRBJ1-4; 8 bases line up with TRBD1. The CDR3 is 16 amino acids. Germline-derived CDR1 and CDR2 are SGHRS and YFSETQ. J lost 6 bases, V lost 3 bases, and 10 bases had no gene match. This chain's CDR3 is CASSSTPQGAYEKLFF. The DNA of the CDR3 is TGCGCCAGCAGCTCCACGCCCCAGGGGGCCTATGAAAAACTGTTTTTT.

This chain connects TRBV2 to TRBJ1-1; 11 bases map to TRBD1. CDR3 length: 13 amino acids. J was trimmed by 4 bases and V by 9 bases; bases with no gene match: 4. In germline, CDR1 is SNHLY, CDR2 FYNNEI. The CDR3 region is CASDGTGGTEAFF. CDR3 bases: TGTGCCAGTGATGGGACAGGGGGCACTGAAGCTTTCTTT.